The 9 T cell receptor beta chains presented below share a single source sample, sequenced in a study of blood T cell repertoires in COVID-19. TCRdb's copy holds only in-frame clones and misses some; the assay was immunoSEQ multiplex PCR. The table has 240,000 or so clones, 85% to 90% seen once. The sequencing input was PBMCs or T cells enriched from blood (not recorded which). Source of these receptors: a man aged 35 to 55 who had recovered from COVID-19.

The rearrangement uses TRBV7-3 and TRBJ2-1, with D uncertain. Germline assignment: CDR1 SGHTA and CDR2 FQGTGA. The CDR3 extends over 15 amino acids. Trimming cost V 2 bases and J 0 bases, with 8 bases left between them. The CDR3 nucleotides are TGTGCCAGCAGCTTAGATCGTAGCTCCTACAATGAGCAGTTCTTC. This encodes CASSLDRSSYNEQFF.

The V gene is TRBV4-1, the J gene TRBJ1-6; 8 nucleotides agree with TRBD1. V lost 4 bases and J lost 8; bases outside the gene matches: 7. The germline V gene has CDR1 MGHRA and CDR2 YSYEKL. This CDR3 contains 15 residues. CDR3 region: CASSLMDREDSPLHF. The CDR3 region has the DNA TGCGCCAGCAGCCTGATGGACAGGGAGGATTCACCCCTCCACTTT.

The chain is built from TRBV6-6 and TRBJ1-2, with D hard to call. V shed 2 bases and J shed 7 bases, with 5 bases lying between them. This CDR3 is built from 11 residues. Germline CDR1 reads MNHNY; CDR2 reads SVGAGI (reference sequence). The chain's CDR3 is CASSYVLGYTF. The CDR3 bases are TGTGCCAGCAGTTACGTCCTTGGCTACACCTTC.

The CDR3 loop reads CASSPGSGQDTDTQYF. As DNA, the CDR3 is TGTGCCAGTAGTCCTGGCAGCGGACAGGACACAGATACGCAGTATTTT. V usage is TRBV19 and J usage is TRBJ2-3; 7 bases line up with TRBD1. V was clipped by 5 bases and J by 2 bases; unmatched bases: 10. The CDR3 is 16 amino acids. Germline CDR1 and CDR2: LNHDA and SQIVND (reference sequence).

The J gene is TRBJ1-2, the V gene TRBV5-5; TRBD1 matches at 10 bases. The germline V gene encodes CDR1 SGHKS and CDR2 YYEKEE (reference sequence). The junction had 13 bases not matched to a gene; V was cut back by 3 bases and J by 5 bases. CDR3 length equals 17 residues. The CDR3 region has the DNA TGTGCCAGCAGCTGGAGGGGGGACAGGGGTTTGAATTATGGCTACACCTTC. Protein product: CASSWRGDRGLNYGYTF.

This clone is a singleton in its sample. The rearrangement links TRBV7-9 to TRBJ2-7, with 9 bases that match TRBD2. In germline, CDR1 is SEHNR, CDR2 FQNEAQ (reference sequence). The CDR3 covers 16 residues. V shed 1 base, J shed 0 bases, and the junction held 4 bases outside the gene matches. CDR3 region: CASSLGRLADSYEQYF. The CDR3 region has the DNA TGTGCCAGCAGCTTAGGGAGACTAGCGGACTCCTACGAGCAGTACTTC.

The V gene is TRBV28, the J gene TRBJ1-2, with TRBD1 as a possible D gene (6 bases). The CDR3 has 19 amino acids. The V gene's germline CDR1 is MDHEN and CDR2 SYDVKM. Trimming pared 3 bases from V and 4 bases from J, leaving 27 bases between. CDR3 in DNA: TGTGCCAGCAGTTTGCGAACTTGGGACACTTCGTTCGGGGTCTATGGCTACACCTTC. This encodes CASSLRTWDTSFGVYGYTF.

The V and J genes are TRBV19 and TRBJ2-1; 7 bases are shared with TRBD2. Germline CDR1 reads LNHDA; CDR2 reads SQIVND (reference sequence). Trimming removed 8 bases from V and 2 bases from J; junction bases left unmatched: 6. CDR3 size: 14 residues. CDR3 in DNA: TGTGCCAGTGCGGCGGGAGTCACCTACAATGAGCAGTTCTTC. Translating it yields CASAAGVTYNEQFF.

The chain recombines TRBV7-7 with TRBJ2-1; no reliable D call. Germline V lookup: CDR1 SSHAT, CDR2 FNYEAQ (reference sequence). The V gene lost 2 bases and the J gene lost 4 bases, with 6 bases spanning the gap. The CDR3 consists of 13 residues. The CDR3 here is CASSLNAYNEQFF. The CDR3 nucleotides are TGTGCCAGCAGCTTAAATGCGTACAATGAGCAGTTCTTC.